Listed below are T cell receptor beta chains from one sample, sequenced in a study of PD-1 blockade in classical Hodgkin lymphoma. Using immunoSEQ multiplex PCR, the repertoire was profiled, and TCRdb retains in-frame clones only, with some absent. The data contain roughly 47,000 clones, roughly 80% of them seen just once; the ten biggest clones take up about 20%. The material sequenced was peripheral blood mononuclear cells (PBMCs), taken before the second cycle of nivolumab. These receptors came from a human donor with classical Hodgkin lymphoma. CDR3s include the opening cysteine and the closing phenylalanine or tryptophan. The D gene is left open where the match is weak. Size is stated for part of the rows, as once, few or many counts, or as a class when the clone is expanded.

-,-,TRBJ1-2,TRBV6-5,CASSLTPSYGYTF,TGTGCCAGCAGTCTCACACCTTCCTATGGCTACACCTTC
-,-,TRBJ1-1,TRBV5-8,CASSRGYGGTEAFF,TGTGCCAGCAGCCGAGGGTATGGTGGCACTGAAGCTTTCTTT
-,few,TRBJ2-1,TRBV19,CASRGGAKQFF,TGTGCCAGTAGGGGGGGGGCCAAACAGTTCTTC
TRBD2,-,TRBJ2-2,TRBV11-2,CASSLGGGSGRTGELFF,TGTGCCAGCAGCTTAGGGGGCGGTAGCGGGAGGACCGGGGAGCTGTTTTTT
TRBD1,-,TRBJ1-1,TRBV7-9,CASSYGTGHLNGFF,TGTGCCAGCAGCTACGGGACAGGGCACCTAAATGGTTTCTTT
-,-,TRBJ2-3,TRBV7-9,CASSSPGHTDTQYF,TGTGCCAGCAGCTCCCCGGGCCACACAGATACGCAGTATTTT
-,-,TRBJ2-7,TRBV19,CASSIGSKGGSYEQYF,TGTGCCAGTAGTATAGGATCCAAGGGTGGGTCCTACGAGCAGTACTTC
-,-,TRBJ1-5,TRBV27,CASSLGPTGNQPQHF,TGTGCCAGCAGTTTAGGACCAACAGGCAATCAGCCCCAGCATTTT
TRBD1,few,TRBJ2-3,TRBV28,CASRASGQGSDTQYF,TGTGCCAGCAGAGCGTCGGGACAGGGGTCAGATACGCAGTATTTT
TRBD1,-,TRBJ1-2,TRBV27,CASSWGTGTGYTF,TGTGCCAGCAGTTGGGGGACAGGGACGGGCTACACCTTC
TRBD1,-,TRBJ2-1,TRBV9,CASSQTGGGNEQFF,TGTGCCAGCAGTCAGACAGGGGGAGGCAATGAGCAGTTCTTC
-,-,TRBJ2-1,TRBV30,CAWSRGTGGVGFYNEQFF,TGTGCCTGGAGTAGGGGGACCGGAGGGGTGGGGTTTTACAATGAGCAGTTCTTC
-,-,TRBJ2-6,TRBV5-1,CASSLVFSGANVLTF,TGCGCCAGCAGCTTGGTGTTCTCTGGGGCCAACGTCCTGACTTTC
-,once,TRBJ2-7,TRBV7-8,CASSLNLYEQYF,TGTGCCAGCAGCTTAAACCTCTACGAGCAGTACTTC
-,-,TRBJ2-7,TRBV7-2,CASSLGLRAYEQYF,TGTGCCAGCAGCTTAGGGCTTAGAGCCTACGAGCAGTACTTC
-,-,TRBJ1-6,TRBV7-3,CASSLSSGNSPLHF,TGTGCCAGCAGCCTATCGTCGGGAAATTCACCCCTCCACTTT
TRBD1,-,TRBJ2-5,TRBV5-1,CASSLGTGQETQYF,TGCGCCAGCAGCTTGGGGACAGGGCAAGAGACCCAGTACTTC
-,-,TRBJ2-7,TRBV27,CASSLFRTESYEQYF,TGTGCCAGCAGTTTATTTCGGACAGAAAGCTACGAGCAGTACTTC
TRBD1,-,TRBJ2-5,TRBV10-3,CAISESKQGSQETQYF,TGTGCCATCAGTGAGTCGAAACAGGGGTCCCAAGAGACCCAGTACTTC
-,-,TRBJ1-5,TRBV28,CASSFKGPVGQPQHF,TGTGCCAGCAGTTTTAAGGGGCCGGTTGGGCAGCCCCAGCATTTT
TRBD1,-,TRBJ2-7,TRBV4-2,CASSQGQGEYEQYF,TGTGCCAGCAGCCAAGGGCAGGGGGAATACGAGCAGTACTTC
TRBD2,-,TRBJ2-3,TRBV7-2,CASSLRRGGTDTQYF,TGTGCCAGCAGCTTAAGGCGGGGGGGCACAGATACGCAGTATTTT
-,-,TRBJ2-3,TRBV7-8,CASSFGDTQYF,TGTGCCAGCAGCTTTGGAGATACGCAGTATTTT
-,medium-sized,TRBJ1-2,TRBV30,CAWSVKLGRLYGYTF,TGTGCCTGGAGTGTTAAGCTCGGCCGACTCTATGGCTACACCTTC
-,-,TRBJ2-7,TRBV27,CASSMSWASYEQYF,TGTGCCAGCAGTATGTCATGGGCTAGCTACGAGCAGTACTTC
-,-,TRBJ1-3,TRBV6-1,CASSESRVFYSGNTIYF,TGTGCCAGCAGTGAAAGTAGGGTGTTCTACTCTGGAAACACCATATATTTT
-,-,TRBJ1-2,TRBV15,CATSRDQRSLIGGYTF,TGTGCCACCAGCAGAGATCAGAGAAGCTTAATTGGTGGCTACACCTTC
-,few,TRBJ2-1,TRBV7-3,CASRRTIYNEQFF,TGTGCCAGCAGAAGGACTATATACAATGAGCAGTTCTTC
-,-,TRBJ2-1,TRBV5-4,CASSLRRGASLNEQFF,TGTGCCAGCAGCTTGAGACGGGGGGCCTCCCTCAATGAGCAGTTCTTC
-,-,TRBJ2-3,TRBV9,CASSNPPKDTQYF,TGTGCCAGCAGCAACCCACCCAAGGATACGCAGTATTTT
-,-,TRBJ2-4,TRBV4-2,CASSLRGRGLRNIQYF,TGTGCCAGCAGCCTCCGGGGCAGGGGATTGCGGAACATTCAGTACTTC